The 16 T cell receptor beta chains given below trace back to one sample, sequenced in a study of brain T cells in children with intractable seizures (dated by TCRdb to the early 2020s). The time point label here, explained by the study, means: resected brain tissue, or blood drawn just prior to surgery. The method was the immunoSEQ multiplex PCR assay. The table comes from immuneACCESS by way of TCRdb, which keeps in-frame sequences with V and J called. Part of the clones is missing from these tables; in studies checked, under half for an unresolved V gene and the rest for unknown reasons. The sample table records about 110,000 clones; 85% to 95% of these occur just once. 3.5% to 4% of the sample is held by the ten biggest clonotypes. Here the sequenced sample was peripheral blood, taken at surgery. All receptors come from a boy under two years old with hemimegalencephaly and intractable seizures.

The J gene is TRBJ1-2, the V gene TRBV28; D is unclear. Germline loops: CDR1 MDHEN, CDR2 SYDVKM. V was pared by 2 bases and J by 0 bases, with 1 base between. There are 12 residues in the CDR3. CDR3 protein: CASSLANYGYTF. CDR3 DNA sequence: TGTGCCAGCAGTTTAGCTAACTATGGCTACACCTTC.

The rearrangement joins TRBV7-3 to TRBJ2-6, with 8 bases fitting TRBD2. V was pared by 5 bases and J by 0 bases, with 6 bases of the junction left unmatched. Per the germline V gene, CDR1 is SGHTA and CDR2 is FQGTGA. The CDR3 runs to 17 residues. CDR3 residues: CASSPSGLPSGANVLTF. CDR3 nucleotide sequence: TGTGCCAGCAGCCCTAGCGGGCTACCCTCTGGGGCCAACGTCCTGACTTTC.

The chain couples TRBV24-1 to TRBJ2-5, with D perhaps being TRBD1 or TRBD2 (6 bases each). There are 16 residues in the CDR3. V was cut by 4 bases and J by 6 bases, with 20 bases left in between. Germline V gives CDR1 KGHDR, CDR2 SFDVKD. In nucleotides, the CDR3 is TGTGCCACCAGTGACCCTAAGGGTTGGGGGGCGAAGACCCAGTACTTC. The encoded protein is CATSDPKGWGAKTQYF.

In DNA, the CDR3 is TGTGCCAGCAACATGACAGGGACGCCGGAAAAACTGTTTTTT. Translated: CASNMTGTPEKLFF. The rearrangement links TRBV7-9 to TRBJ1-4; 7 bases align to TRBD1. Germline trimming cut 7 bases from V and 8 bases from J; bases unmatched to any gene: 10. This CDR3 comprises 14 residues. CDR1 is SEHNR, CDR2 FQNEAQ, per germline (reference sequence). Using reference TRBV7-9 and TRBJ1-4 for the parts outside the CDR3, the full variable domain is DTGVSQNPRHKITKRGQNVTFRCDPISEHNRLYWYRQTLGQGPEFLTYFQNEAQLEKSRLLSDRFSAERPKGSFSTLEIQRTEQGDSAMYLCASNMTGTPEKLFFGSGTQLSVL.

The gene calls are TRBV27 and TRBJ2-1, with 7 positions matching TRBD2. The CDR3 is 13 amino acids. Germline-derived CDR1 and CDR2 are MNHEY and SMNVEV (reference sequence). J gave up 9 bases and V 7 bases, and 9 bases lay outside the gene matches. The CDR3 nucleotides read TGTGCCAGCACTTTCTTTGGCGGGGGTGAGCAGTTCTTC. Amino acids: CASTFFGGGEQFF.

The table lists this clone with a count of one. CDR3 protein: CASSPSIVEAVETQYF. The CDR3 DNA reads as TGTGCCAGCTCACCATCGATCGTGGAGGCGGTAGAGACCCAGTACTTC. The rearrangement uses TRBV18 and TRBJ2-5; maybe TRBD2 (5 bases). CDR1 and CDR2 from the germline V gene are KGHSH and LQKENI. CDR3 length equals 16 residues. V dropped 2 bases and J dropped 4 bases, with 17 bases sitting between them. The full variable domain, in which reference TRBV18 and TRBJ2-5 provide the parts outside the CDR3, is NAGVMQNPRHLVRRRGQEARLRCSPMKGHSHVYWYRQLPEEGLKFMVYLQKENIIDESGMPKERFSAEFPKEGPSILRIQQVVRGDSAAYFCASSPSIVEAVETQYFGPGTRLLVL.

DNA for the CDR3: TGCGCCAGCAGCCAAGAATTAAGAAGCCGCTATGGCTACACCTTC. As protein: CASSQELRSRYGYTF. The chain links TRBV4-1 to TRBJ1-2; unclear D gene. Trimming removed 0 bases from V and 4 bases from J, with 12 bases in between. CDR3 length: 15 amino acids. In germline, CDR1 is MGHRA, CDR2 YSYEKL.

In its sample, this clone was seen once. The rearrangement links TRBV7-3 to TRBJ2-7; 8 positions match TRBD2. CDR3 size: 13 residues. V shed 2 bases and J 6 bases; nucleotides not matched to a gene: 3. The germline V gene encodes CDR1 SGHTA and CDR2 FQGTGA. Written as DNA, the CDR3 is TGTGCCAGCAGCTTACAGCGGGAGTCCGAGCAGTACTTC. As protein: CASSLQRESEQYF.

J is TRBJ2-1 and V is TRBV2; TRBD1 aligns across 7 bases. The V and J ends lost 6 bases and 6 bases, in that order; junction bases with no gene match: 8. CDR1 and CDR2 from the germline V gene are SNHLY and FYNNEI. CDR3 length: 14 residues. CDR3 region: CASSNLQGPNEQFF. In nucleotides, the CDR3 is TGTGCCAGCAGCAACCTACAGGGGCCCAATGAGCAGTTCTTC.

The V and J genes are TRBV29-1 and TRBJ1-1; 8 nucleotides line up with TRBD1. V lost 4 bases, J lost 4 bases, and 5 bases stayed unmatched. CDR1 SQVTM and CDR2 ANQGSEA come from the germline V gene. This CDR3 has 13 amino acids. The DNA for the CDR3 is TGCAGCGTTGGGGACAGGACAACCACTGAAGCTTTCTTT. As protein: CSVGDRTTTEAFF.

The chain carries TRBV7-9 and TRBJ2-1; D ambiguous. Germline V CDR1 and CDR2: SEHNR, FQNEAQ (reference sequence). The CDR3 extends over 15 amino acids. The V end was cut by 7 bases, the J end by 8 bases, with 21 bases between. In nucleotides, the CDR3 is TGTGCCAGCACCCCCGGAAGTCTAGTTAAGGATGAGCAGTTCTTC. Amino acids: CASTPGSLVKDEQFF.

V is TRBV12-5 and J is TRBJ1-1; 9 nucleotides line up with TRBD1. Germline V gene data show CDR1 as LGHNT and CDR2 as FRNRAP. The V segment lost 7 bases and the J segment 4 bases; nucleotides outside the gene matches: 13. The CDR3 covers 16 residues. CDR3 sequence: CASALNRGLIGTEAFF. In DNA, the CDR3 is TGTGCTAGTGCCCTAAACAGGGGGCTTATCGGCACTGAAGCTTTCTTT.

The chain is built from TRBV5-1 and TRBJ1-3; no firm D call. The germline V gene has CDR1 SGHRS and CDR2 YFSETQ. The CDR3 is made up of 14 amino acids. V was shortened by 0 bases and J by 0 bases, with 4 bases between the two germline ends. CDR3 residues: CASSLGGSGNTIYF. The CDR3 DNA reads as TGCGCCAGCAGCTTGGGGGGCTCTGGAAACACCATATATTTT.

The chain is built from TRBV30 and TRBJ1-1; perhaps TRBD1 as D (5 bases). V gave up 0 bases and J gave up 10 bases, with 12 bases separating them. This CDR3 has 12 residues. Germline V CDR1 and CDR2: GTSNPN, SVGIG (reference sequence). CDR3 protein: CAWSVGPGGAFF. The CDR3 DNA reads TGTGCCTGGAGTGTAGGGCCCGGGGGAGCTTTCTTT.

V usage is TRBV4-1 and J usage is TRBJ1-4, with 10 bases fitting TRBD1. This CDR3 region has 15 residues. Germline loops: CDR1 MGHRA, CDR2 YSYEKL. V was clipped by 5 bases and J by 8 bases; unmatched bases: 8. The CDR3 spells CASSAPGTGEEKLFF. In DNA form, the CDR3 reads TGCGCCAGCAGCGCCCCCGGGACAGGGGAAGAAAAACTGTTTTTT.

This chain uses TRBV14 with TRBJ2-2, with a weak D call TRBD2 (5 bases). Germline CDR1 reads SGHDN; CDR2 reads FVKESK. The V gene lost 8 bases and the J gene lost 6 bases, with 19 bases spanning the gap. This CDR3 region has 15 residues. CDR3 protein: CASWERAHGSGELFF. CDR3 DNA sequence: TGTGCCAGCTGGGAGAGGGCTCACGGATCCGGGGAGCTGTTTTTT.